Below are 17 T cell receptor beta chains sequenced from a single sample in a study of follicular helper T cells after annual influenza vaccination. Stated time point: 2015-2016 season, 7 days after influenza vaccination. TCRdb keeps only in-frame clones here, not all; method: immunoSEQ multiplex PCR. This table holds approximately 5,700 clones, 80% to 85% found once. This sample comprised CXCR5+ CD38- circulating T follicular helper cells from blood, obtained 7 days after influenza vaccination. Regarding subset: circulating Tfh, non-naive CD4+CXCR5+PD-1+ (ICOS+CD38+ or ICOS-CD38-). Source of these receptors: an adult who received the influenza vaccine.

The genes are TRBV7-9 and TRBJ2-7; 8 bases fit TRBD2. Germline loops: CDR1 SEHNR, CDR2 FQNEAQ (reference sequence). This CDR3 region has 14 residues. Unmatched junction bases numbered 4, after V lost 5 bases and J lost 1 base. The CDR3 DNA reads TGTGCCAGCAGCACTAGCGGTAATTCCTACGAGCAGTACTTC. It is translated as CASSTSGNSYEQYF.

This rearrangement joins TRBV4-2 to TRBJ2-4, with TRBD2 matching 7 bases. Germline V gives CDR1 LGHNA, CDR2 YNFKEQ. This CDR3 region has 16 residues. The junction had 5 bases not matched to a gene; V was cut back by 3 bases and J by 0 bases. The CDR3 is CASSQGAGLAKNIQYF. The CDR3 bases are TGTGCCAGCAGCCAGGGAGCGGGATTAGCCAAAAACATTCAGTACTTC.

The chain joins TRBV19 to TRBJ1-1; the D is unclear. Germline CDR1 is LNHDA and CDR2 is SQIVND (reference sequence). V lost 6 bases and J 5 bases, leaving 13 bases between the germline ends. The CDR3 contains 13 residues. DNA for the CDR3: TGTGCCAGTAGGGAAATCAGTGGGACTGAAGCTTTCTTT. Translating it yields CASREISGTEAFF.

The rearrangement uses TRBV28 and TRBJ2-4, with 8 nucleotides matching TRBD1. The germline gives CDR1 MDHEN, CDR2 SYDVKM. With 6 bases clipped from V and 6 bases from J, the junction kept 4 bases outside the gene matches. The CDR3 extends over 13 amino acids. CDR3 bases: TGTGCCAGCAGCTGGACAGGGATAAACATTCAGTACTTC. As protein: CASSWTGINIQYF.

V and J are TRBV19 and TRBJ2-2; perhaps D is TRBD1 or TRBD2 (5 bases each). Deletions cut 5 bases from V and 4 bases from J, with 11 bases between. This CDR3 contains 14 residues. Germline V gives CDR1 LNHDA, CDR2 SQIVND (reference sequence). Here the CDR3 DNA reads TGTGCCAGTAGTCCCGGGGCAGGCACCGGGGAGCTGTTTTTT. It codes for CASSPGAGTGELFF.

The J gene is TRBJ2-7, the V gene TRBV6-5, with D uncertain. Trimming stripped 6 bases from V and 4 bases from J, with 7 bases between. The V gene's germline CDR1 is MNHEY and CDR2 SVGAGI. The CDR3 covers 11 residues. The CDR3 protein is CASSDGYEQYF. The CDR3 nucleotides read TGTGCCAGCAGCGACGGTTACGAGCAGTACTTC.

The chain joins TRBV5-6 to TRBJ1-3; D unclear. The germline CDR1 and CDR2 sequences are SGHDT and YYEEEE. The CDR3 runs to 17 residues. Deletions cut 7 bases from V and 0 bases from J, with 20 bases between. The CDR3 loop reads CASEKTIGRSSGNTIYF. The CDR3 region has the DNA TGTGCCAGCGAAAAAACTATCGGCAGGAGCTCTGGAAACACCATATATTTT.

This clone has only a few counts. CDR3 in DNA: TGTGCCTGGAGTGGGACAGGGGGCTTTCAGCCCCAGCATTTT. Translated: CAWSGTGGFQPQHF. The genes are TRBV30 and TRBJ1-5, with 11 bases identical to TRBD1. The CDR3 covers 14 residues. Losses at the gene ends were 1 base for V and 6 bases for J; bases not matched to a gene: 2. Germline CDR1 reads GTSNPN; CDR2 reads SVGIG (reference sequence).

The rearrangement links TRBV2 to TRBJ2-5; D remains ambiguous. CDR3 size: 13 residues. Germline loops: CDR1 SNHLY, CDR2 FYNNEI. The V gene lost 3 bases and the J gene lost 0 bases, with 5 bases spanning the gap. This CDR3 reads CASSDQYQETQYF. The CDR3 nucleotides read TGTGCCAGCAGTGATCAGTACCAAGAGACCCAGTACTTC.

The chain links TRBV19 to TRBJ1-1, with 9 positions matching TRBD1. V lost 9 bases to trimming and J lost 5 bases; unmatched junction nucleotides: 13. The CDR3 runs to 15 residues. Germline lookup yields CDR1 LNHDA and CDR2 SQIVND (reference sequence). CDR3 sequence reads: CASLADRGWETEAFF. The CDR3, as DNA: TGTGCCAGCCTGGCGGACAGGGGTTGGGAAACTGAAGCTTTCTTT.

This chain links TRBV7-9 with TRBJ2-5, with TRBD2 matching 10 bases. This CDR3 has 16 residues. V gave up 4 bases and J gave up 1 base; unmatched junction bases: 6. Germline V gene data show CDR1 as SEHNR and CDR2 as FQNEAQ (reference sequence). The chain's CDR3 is CASSSRGLAVQETQYF. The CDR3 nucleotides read TGTGCCAGCAGCTCAAGAGGACTAGCGGTCCAAGAGACCCAGTACTTC.

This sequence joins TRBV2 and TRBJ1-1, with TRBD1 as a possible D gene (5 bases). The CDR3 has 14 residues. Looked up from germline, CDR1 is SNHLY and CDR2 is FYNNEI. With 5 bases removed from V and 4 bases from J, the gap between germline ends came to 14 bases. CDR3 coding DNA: TGTGCCAGCAGTCAGCAGGGTGTGTCCACTGAAGCTTTCTTT. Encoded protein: CASSQQGVSTEAFF.

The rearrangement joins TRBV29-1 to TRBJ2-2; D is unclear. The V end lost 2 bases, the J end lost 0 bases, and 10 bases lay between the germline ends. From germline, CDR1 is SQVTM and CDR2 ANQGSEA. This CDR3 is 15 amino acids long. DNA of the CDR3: TGCAGCGTTGAACCCCAGTTCGCGAACACCGGGGAGCTGTTTTTT. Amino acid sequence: CSVEPQFANTGELFF.

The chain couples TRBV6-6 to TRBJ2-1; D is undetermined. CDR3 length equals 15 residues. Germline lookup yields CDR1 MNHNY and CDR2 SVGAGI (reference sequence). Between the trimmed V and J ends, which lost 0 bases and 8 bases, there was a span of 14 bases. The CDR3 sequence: CASSYSSSGFHEQFF. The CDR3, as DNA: TGTGCCAGCAGTTACTCGAGTTCCGGGTTCCATGAGCAGTTCTTC.

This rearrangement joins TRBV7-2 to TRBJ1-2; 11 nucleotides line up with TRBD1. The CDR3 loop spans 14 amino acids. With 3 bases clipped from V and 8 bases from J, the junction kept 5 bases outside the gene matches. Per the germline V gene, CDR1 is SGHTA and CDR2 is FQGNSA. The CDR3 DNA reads TGTGCCAGCAGCTTGGACAGGGGGCAAAGGGGCTACACCTTC. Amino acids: CASSLDRGQRGYTF.

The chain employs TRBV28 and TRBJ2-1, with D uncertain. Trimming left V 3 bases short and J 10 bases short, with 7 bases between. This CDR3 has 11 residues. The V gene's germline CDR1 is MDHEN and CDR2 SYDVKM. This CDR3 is CASSLRGEQFF. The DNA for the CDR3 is TGTGCCAGCAGTTTGAGAGGCGAGCAGTTCTTC.

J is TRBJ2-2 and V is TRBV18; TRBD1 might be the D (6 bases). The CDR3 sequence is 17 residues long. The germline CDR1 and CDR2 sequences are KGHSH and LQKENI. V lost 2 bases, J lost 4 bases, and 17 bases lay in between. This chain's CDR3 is CASSPTSTGGSTGELFF. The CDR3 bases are TGTGCCAGCTCACCAACCTCGACAGGAGGTAGCACCGGGGAGCTGTTTTTT.